This TCR beta chain was sequenced during a study of technical replicates of blood from several donors. This CDR3 is 12 amino acids long. CDR1 is MNHEY and CDR2 is SVGAGI in the germline V gene. V lost 10 bases and J 1 base, leaving 10 bases between the germline ends. TCRdb keeps only in-frame clones here, not all; method: immunoSEQ multiplex PCR. Of tens of thousands of clones listed, 95% to 97% are singletons. This TCR was recovered from a human donor in good health. The chain recombines TRBV6-5 with TRBJ1-1; D call uncertain. Sequencing was done on a sample of T cells isolated from PBMCs. CDR3 loop: CATRRGNTEAFF. The CDR3 DNA is TGTGCCACCAGGCGGGGGAACACTGAAGCTTTCTTT.